The T cell receptor beta chain described here comes from a study of T cell responses to AZD1222 COVID-19 vaccine. This table comes from immunoSEQ multiplex PCR, and its TCRdb copy is limited to in-frame clones, with some not included. Among 130,000 or so clones listed, more than 85% were seen once. Findings and limits, study-wide: Scientists sampled the repertoires only once the peak T cell response had passed. Among vaccine-associated CD4 TCRs, coverage spanned spike, with dominance at 160-218 and 743-854. Possibly, clonal diversity was underestimated; donors were largely white British and included more females. Only 5 to 7 AZD1222 recipients were seropositive at baseline.

Notes on this clone: Antigen unknown.

The V gene's germline CDR1 is MNHNS and CDR2 SASEGT. The CDR3 covers 15 residues. The V and J ends lost 2 bases and 1 base respectively, with 11 bases between them. The chain employs TRBV6-1 and TRBJ1-2; D possibly corresponds to TRBD1 (5 bases). The source material was peripheral blood, sampled on day 0 of MenACWY control vaccination. This TCR was sampled from an adult in good health. The chain's CDR3 is CASSERAGINYGYTF. CDR3 bases: TGTGCCAGCAGTGAACGGGCAGGGATTAACTATGGCTACACCTTC.